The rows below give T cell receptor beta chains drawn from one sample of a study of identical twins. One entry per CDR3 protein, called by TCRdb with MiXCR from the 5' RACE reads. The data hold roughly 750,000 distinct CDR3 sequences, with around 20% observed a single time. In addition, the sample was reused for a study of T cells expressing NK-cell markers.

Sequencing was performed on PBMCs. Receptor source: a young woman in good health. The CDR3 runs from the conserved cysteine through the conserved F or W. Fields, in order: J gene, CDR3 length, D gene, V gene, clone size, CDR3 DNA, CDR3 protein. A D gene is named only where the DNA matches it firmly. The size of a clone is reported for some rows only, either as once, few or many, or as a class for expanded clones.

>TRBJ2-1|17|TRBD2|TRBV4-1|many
TGCGCCAGCAGCCAAGATCCGCGTGGCGGGGGGGAAAATGAGCAGTTCTTC
CASSQDPRGGGENEQFF
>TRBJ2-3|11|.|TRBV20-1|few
TGCAGTGCGTTCAGCACAGATACGCAGTATTTT
CSAFSTDTQYF
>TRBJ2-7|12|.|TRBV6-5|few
TGTGCCAGCAGCCGATCAGGGTACGAGCAGTACTTC
CASSRSGYEQYF
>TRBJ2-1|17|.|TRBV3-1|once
TGTGCCTGCAGCCAAGAGGTACCTTGGGGGCCTGGTAGTGAGCAGTTCTTC
CACSQEVPWGPGSEQFF
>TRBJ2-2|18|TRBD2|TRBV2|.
TGTGCCAGCAGTCAACCGGGACTAGCGGGAGGTAACACCGGGGAGCTGTTTTTT
CASSQPGLAGGNTGELFF
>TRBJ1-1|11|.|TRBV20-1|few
TGCAGTGCTAGAGGGGTCACTGAAGCTTTCTTT
CSARGVTEAFF
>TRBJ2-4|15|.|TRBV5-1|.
TGCGCCAGCAGCTCTCATGGGGGGCGCGTCTACATTCAGTACTTC
CASSSHGGRVYIQYF
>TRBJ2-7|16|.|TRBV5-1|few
TGCGCCAGCAGCTTGTATCCTGCCCCGAATCTGGGAGAGCAGTACTTC
CASSLYPAPNLGEQYF
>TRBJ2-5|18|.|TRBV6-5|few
TGTGCCAGCAGTTACTCCAGCTCGGGGCCCTTGTACCAAGAGACCCAGTACTTC
CASSYSSSGPLYQETQYF
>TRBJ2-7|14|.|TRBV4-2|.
TGTGCCAGCAGCCAAGACGAGGGATTCTACGAGCAGTACTTC
CASSQDEGFYEQYF
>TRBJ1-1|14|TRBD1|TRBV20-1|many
TGCAGTGCTAGGGACAGGGTTTTCAACACTGAAGCTTTCTTT
CSARDRVFNTEAFF
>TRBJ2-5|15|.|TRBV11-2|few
TGTGCCAGCAGACGGACTACACGGTCTCAAGAGACCCAGTACTTC
CASRRTTRSQETQYF
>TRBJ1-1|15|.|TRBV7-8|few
TGTGCCAGCAGCTTAGTAAGGGCGCGGGAAACTGAAGCTTTCTTT
CASSLVRARETEAFF
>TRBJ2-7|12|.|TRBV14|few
TGTGCCAGCAATAGAACAGGCCACGAGCAGTACTTC
CASNRTGHEQYF
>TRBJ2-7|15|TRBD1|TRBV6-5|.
TGTGCCAGCAGATACAGGGGGCGCGGCACCTACGAGCAGTACTTC
CASRYRGRGTYEQYF
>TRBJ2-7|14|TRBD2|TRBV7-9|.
TGTGCCAGCAGCTTAACTAGCGGGAGGAATGAGCAGTACTTC
CASSLTSGRNEQYF
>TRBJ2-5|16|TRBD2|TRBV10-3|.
TGTGCCATCAGTGACAGGCTAGCGGGGTCCCAAGAGACCCAGTACTTC
CAISDRLAGSQETQYF
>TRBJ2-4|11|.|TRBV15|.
TGTGCCACCAGCAGAGGAAACATTCAGTACTTC
CATSRGNIQYF
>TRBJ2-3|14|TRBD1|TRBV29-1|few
TGCAGCGGGGGAAGACAGGGACAAGCAGATACGCAGTATTTT
CSGGRQGQADTQYF
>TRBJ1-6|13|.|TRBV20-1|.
TGCAGTGCGGGGGGGGATTATAATTCACCCCTCCACTTT
CSAGGDYNSPLHF
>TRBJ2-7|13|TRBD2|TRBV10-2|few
TGCGCCAGCTACCGGGGCAGCGGGGAGCGGCAGTACTTC
CASYRGSGERQYF
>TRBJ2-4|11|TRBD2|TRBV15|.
TGTGCCACCAGCAGGGGGGGGATTCAGTACTTC
CATSRGGIQYF
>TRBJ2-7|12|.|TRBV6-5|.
TGTGCCAGCAGAGTGACAGCCTACGAGCAGTACTTC
CASRVTAYEQYF
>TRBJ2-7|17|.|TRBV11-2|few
TGTGCCAGCAGCTTCCCCCCCGGGGGTAGTTTTAACCACGAGCAGTACTTC
CASSFPPGGSFNHEQYF
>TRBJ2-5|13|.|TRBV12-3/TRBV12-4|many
TGTGCCAGCAGTCCAGGAGACTGGGAGACCCAGTACTTC
CASSPGDWETQYF
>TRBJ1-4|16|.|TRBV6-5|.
TGTGCCAGCAGTTACCGGCAACAGGGAGTGAGGGAAAAACTGTTTTTT
CASSYRQQGVREKLFF
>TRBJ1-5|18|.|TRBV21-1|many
TGTGCCAGCAGCAAAAGCCGTGGGGTTTTCCATACCAATCAGCCCCAGCATTTT
CASSKSRGVFHTNQPQHF
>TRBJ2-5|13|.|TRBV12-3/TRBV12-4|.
TGTGCCAGCAGTTTCTGGATCCGAGAGACCCAGTACTTC
CASSFWIRETQYF
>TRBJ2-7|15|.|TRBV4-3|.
TGCGCCAGCAGCCAAGGTCTCGAGACAGCCTACGAGCAGTACTTC
CASSQGLETAYEQYF
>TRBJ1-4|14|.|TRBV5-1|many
TGCGCCAGCAGCTTGGGAGGATCTAATGAAAAACTGTTTTTT
CASSLGGSNEKLFF
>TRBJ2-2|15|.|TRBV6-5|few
TGTGCCAGCACCTACGGACTACTTGCTGGCGGGGAGCTGTTTTTT
CASTYGLLAGGELFF
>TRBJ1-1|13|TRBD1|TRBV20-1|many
TGCAGTGCTTATTCACAGGGGTACACTGAAGCTTTCTTT
CSAYSQGYTEAFF
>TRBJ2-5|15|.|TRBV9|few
TGTGCCAGCAGCGTAAACGGGGCAATGGGGGAGACCCAGTACTTC
CASSVNGAMGETQYF
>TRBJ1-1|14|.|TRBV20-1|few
TGCAGTGCTAGAAGAGGGCTCCCGGGTATCGAAGCTTTCTTT
CSARRGLPGIEAFF
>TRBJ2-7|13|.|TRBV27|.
TGTGCCAGCAGTTTCCAGGCTTCCTACGAGCAGTACTTC
CASSFQASYEQYF
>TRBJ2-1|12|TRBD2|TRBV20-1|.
TGCGCTAGCGGGAGATGGGGCAATGAGCAGTTCTTC
CASGRWGNEQFF
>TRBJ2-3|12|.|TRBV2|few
TGTGCCAGCAGTACCATCCGAGATGCGCAGTATTTT
CASSTIRDAQYF
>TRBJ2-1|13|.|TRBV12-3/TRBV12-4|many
TGTGCCAGCAGTTTTGACCGGGGATGGGAGCAGTTCTTC
CASSFDRGWEQFF
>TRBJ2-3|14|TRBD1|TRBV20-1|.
TGCAGTGCTACAGACAGGGGAGCGACAGATACGCAGTATTTT
CSATDRGATDTQYF
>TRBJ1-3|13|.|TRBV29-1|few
TGCAGCGTTCCATCGGGACCGCTAAACACCATATATTTT
CSVPSGPLNTIYF
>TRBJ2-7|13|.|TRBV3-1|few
TGTGCCAGCAGCCAAATGGTGGGCTACGAGCAGTACTTC
CASSQMVGYEQYF
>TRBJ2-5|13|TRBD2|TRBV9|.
TGTGCCAGCAATCTAGCGGGAGGAGGGACCCAGTACTTC
CASNLAGGGTQYF
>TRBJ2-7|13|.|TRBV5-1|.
TGCGCCAGCATGGAGGGTTCCGGCGACGAGCAGTACTTC
CASMEGSGDEQYF
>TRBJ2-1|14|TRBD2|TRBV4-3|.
TGCGCCAGCAGCCAAGGAACTAGCGGGATAGAGCAGTTCTTC
CASSQGTSGIEQFF
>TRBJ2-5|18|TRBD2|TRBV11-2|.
TGTGCCAGCAGCCCAGGACTAGCGGGAGGCCTCCACCAAGAGACCCAGTACTTC
CASSPGLAGGLHQETQYF
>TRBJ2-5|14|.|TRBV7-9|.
TGTGCCAGCAGCTTAAGACTAGGTACCGAGACCCAGTACTTC
CASSLRLGTETQYF
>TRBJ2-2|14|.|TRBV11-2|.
TGTGCCAGCAGCTTAGAAGCCCACACCGGGGAGCTGTTTTTT
CASSLEAHTGELFF
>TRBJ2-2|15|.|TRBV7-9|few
TGTGCCAGCAGCTTGCGGGACGGATCCACCGGGGAGCTGTTTTTT
CASSLRDGSTGELFF
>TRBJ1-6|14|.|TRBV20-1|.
TGCAGTGCTAGCCAAACAGGGAATTATTCACCCCTCCACTTT
CSASQTGNYSPLHF
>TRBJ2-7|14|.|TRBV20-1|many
TGCAGTGCTAGAATCTCATCGAGCTCCTACGAGCAGTACTTC
CSARISSSSYEQYF
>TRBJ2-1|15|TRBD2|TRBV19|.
TGTGCCAGTAGTATATATCTAGCGGGGGGCAATGAGCAGTTCTTC
CASSIYLAGGNEQFF
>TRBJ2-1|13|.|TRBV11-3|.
TGTGCCAGCAGCCCCTCTTGGGGGAATGAGCAGTTCTTC
CASSPSWGNEQFF
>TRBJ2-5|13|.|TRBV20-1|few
TGCAGTGCTAGAGATAACTCACAAGAGACCCAGTACTTC
CSARDNSQETQYF
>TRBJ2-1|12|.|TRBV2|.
TGTGCCAGCAGTGGGGGGTCCAATGAGCAGTTCTTC
CASSGGSNEQFF
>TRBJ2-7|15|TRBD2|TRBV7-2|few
TGTGCCAGCAGCCAAACTAGCGGGGTACACTACGAGCAGTACTTC
CASSQTSGVHYEQYF
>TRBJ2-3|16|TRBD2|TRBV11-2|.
TGTGCCAGCAGCCGGAGACCGCGGGGGGGTGTCGATACGCAGTATTTT
CASSRRPRGGVDTQYF
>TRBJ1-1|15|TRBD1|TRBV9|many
TGTGCCAGCAGCATGAGGACAGGGCTCGACACTGAAGCTTTCTTT
CASSMRTGLDTEAFF